Listed here are 22 T cell receptor beta chains from one sample, sequenced in a study of identical twins. TCRdb used MiXCR to reprocess the 5' RACE reads, holding one entry per CDR3 protein. The sample lists some 96,000 distinct CDR3 sequences, 5.9% occurring once. Source material: memory T cells sorted from blood. The receptors come from a woman in her forties or fifties in good health.

This clonotype was found many times. The rearrangement joins TRBV5-1 to TRBJ2-2; 14 bases agree with TRBD2. The V gene end was trimmed by 4 bases and the J gene end by 6 bases; junction bases not matched to a gene: 5. Germline loops: CDR1 SGHRS, CDR2 YFSETQ. This CDR3 has 16 residues. CDR3 sequence reads: CASSRGLAGGAGELFF. CDR3 coding DNA: TGCGCCAGCAGCCGAGGACTAGCGGGGGGAGCCGGGGAGCTGTTTTTT.

The V call is TRBV7-9, the J call TRBJ2-1, with D hard to call. CDR1 SEHNR and CDR2 FQNEAQ come from the germline V gene (reference sequence). The CDR3 has 13 amino acids. Trimming pared 1 base from V and 10 bases from J, leaving 11 bases between. The CDR3 coding sequence is TGTGCCAGCAGCTTAGTGAAGCGTAGAGAGCAGTTCTTC. Translation: CASSLVKRREQFF.

This rearrangement joins TRBV20-1 to TRBJ2-7; a possible D gene is TRBD2 (7 bases). The length of the CDR3 is 14 residues. Germline CDR1 and CDR2: DFQATT and SNEGSKA (reference sequence). Trimming left V 5 bases short and J 4 bases short, with 18 bases between. The CDR3 nucleotides are TGCAGTGCTCGAGCGGAGGGGGGGCCTTACGAGCAGTACTTC. It specifies CSARAEGGPYEQYF.

The table lists this clonotype with many counts. This chain uses TRBV20-1 with TRBJ1-1, with 11 nucleotides matching TRBD1. Germline V gene lookup returns CDR1 DFQATT and CDR2 SNEGSKA (reference sequence). CDR3 size: 14 residues. V was pared by 5 bases and J by 5 bases, with 7 bases of the junction left unmatched. The CDR3 loop is CSAPGQGVRTEAFF. Here the CDR3 DNA reads TGCAGTGCTCCGGGACAGGGGGTCCGTACTGAAGCTTTCTTT.

CDR3 sequence: CSAVQGARNTEAFF. The CDR3 DNA follows: TGCAGTGCTGTACAGGGGGCGAGGAACACTGAAGCTTTCTTT. The V and J genes are TRBV20-1 and TRBJ1-1; 9 nucleotides line up with TRBD1. The CDR3 totals 14 residues. The trim removed 5 bases at V and 1 base at J, leaving 5 bases unmatched. Germline V gene data show CDR1 as DFQATT and CDR2 as SNEGSKA (reference sequence).

There are many counts of this clonotype. The CDR3, as DNA: TGTGCCAGTTCAATCCCGGACAGGGAGGCCTATGGCTACACCTTC. Its translation is CASSIPDREAYGYTF. V gene TRBV19 combines with J gene TRBJ1-2; 8 bases fit TRBD1. CDR1 and CDR2 (germline): LNHDA, SQIVND (reference sequence). CDR3 length: 15 amino acids. V shed 8 bases and J 4 bases; nucleotides not matched to a gene: 12.

There are a few counts of this clonotype. This chain connects TRBV28 to TRBJ2-3, with D unresolved. Germline CDR1 is MDHEN and CDR2 is SYDVKM. Trimming removed 4 bases from V and 5 bases from J, with 16 bases in between. The CDR3 length is 15 residues. The CDR3 nucleotides read TGTGCCAGCAGTTCCCCCCCCCGAATCGTAGATACGCAGTATTTT. It codes for CASSSPPRIVDTQYF.

This clonotype showed up many times. CDR3 amino acids: CASSRNGRATQYF. CDR3 coding DNA: TGTGCCAGCAGCCGAAATGGTCGGGCTACGCAGTATTTT. The chain uses TRBV5-6 and TRBJ2-3; D ambiguous. This CDR3 contains 13 residues. The V and J ends lost 4 bases and 8 bases respectively, with 14 bases between them. CDR1 is SGHDT, CDR2 YYEEEE, per germline. Full variable domain (outside the CDR3, taken from reference TRBV5-6 and TRBJ2-3): DAGVTQSPTHLIKTRGQQVTLRCSPKSGHDTVSWYQQALGQGPQFIFQYYEEEERQRGNFPDRFSGHQFPNYSSELNVNALLLGDSALYLCASSRNGRATQYFGPGTRLTVL.

The table lists this clonotype with many counts. The chain employs TRBV27 and TRBJ2-1, with TRBD2 identical over 7 bases. This CDR3 region has 16 residues. CDR1 MNHEY and CDR2 SMNVEV come from the germline V gene (reference sequence). The trim removed 5 bases at V and 6 bases at J, leaving 13 bases unmatched. The CDR3 protein is CASSPQLGGRLNEQFF. The CDR3, as DNA: TGTGCCAGCAGTCCCCAACTGGGCGGGAGACTCAATGAGCAGTTCTTC.

There are a few counts of this clonotype. V gene TRBV5-4 combines with J gene TRBJ1-1, with D perhaps TRBD1 (5 bases). CDR1 and CDR2 (germline): SGHNT, YYREEE (reference sequence). This CDR3 has 13 residues. With 5 bases removed from V and 1 base from J, the gap between germline ends came to 9 bases. CDR3 coding DNA: TGTGCCAGCAGGACAGAGGGGAACACTGAAGCTTTCTTT. Amino acids: CASRTEGNTEAFF.

This clonotype was observed at least ten times. The rearrangement joins TRBV28 to TRBJ2-1; D assignment may be TRBD1 or TRBD2 (6 bases each). The CDR3 is made up of 16 amino acids. Germline CDR1 reads MDHEN; CDR2 reads SYDVKM. Trimming stripped 6 bases from V and 4 bases from J, with 19 bases between. DNA of the CDR3: TGTGCCAGCAGGCGGCTCGCAGGGGCGGGATACAATGAGCAGTTCTTC. This sequence encodes CASRRLAGAGYNEQFF.

The chain has TRBV12-3 or TRBV12-4 and TRBJ2-7; TRBD1 matches 8 bases. The CDR3 sequence is 15 residues long. V lost 4 bases, J lost 3 bases, and 8 bases stayed unmatched. The CDR3 sequence is CASSYGQGLLYEQYF. As DNA, the CDR3 is TGTGCCAGCAGTTACGGACAGGGCTTACTCTACGAGCAGTACTTC.

The gene calls are TRBV5-4 and TRBJ2-2; the D is unclear. This CDR3 has 15 residues. The germline CDR1 and CDR2 sequences are SGHNT and YYREEE (reference sequence). The V and J ends lost 0 bases and 1 base respectively, with 7 bases between them. CDR3: CASSLAGRNTGELFF. In nucleotides, the CDR3 is TGTGCCAGCAGCTTGGCAGGCAGGAACACCGGGGAGCTGTTTTTT.

The CDR3 region is CSVDSDTGGGNNEQFF. The CDR3 bases are TGCAGCGTTGACAGCGACACCGGGGGAGGGAACAATGAGCAGTTCTTC. The rearrangement links TRBV29-1 to TRBJ2-1, with TRBD2 identical over 7 bases. V gave up 3 bases and J gave up 5 bases; unmatched junction bases: 13. Germline V CDR1 and CDR2: SQVTM, ANQGSEA. The CDR3 is 16 residues long.

This clonotype has at least ten counts. The chain employs TRBV28 and TRBJ2-1, with TRBD2 matching over 15 bases. The length of the CDR3 is 17 residues. Germline CDR1 reads MDHEN; CDR2 reads SYDVKM. The junction had 13 bases not matched to a gene; V was cut back by 8 bases and J by 8 bases. The CDR3 sequence is CASPPLGLAGGRDEQFF. The CDR3 bases are TGTGCCAGCCCCCCCCTCGGACTAGCGGGAGGGAGGGATGAGCAGTTCTTC.

This clonotype was counted at least ten times. The gene calls are TRBV7-2 and TRBJ2-4, with TRBD1 identical over 8 bases. V shed 4 bases, J shed 0 bases, and the junction held 5 bases outside the gene matches. This CDR3 contains 16 residues. CDR1 is SGHTA and CDR2 is FQGNSA in the germline V gene. In DNA, the CDR3 is TGTGCCAGCAGCTCTCAGGGGGCGAGAGCCAAAAACATTCAGTACTTC. Translated: CASSSQGARAKNIQYF.

This clonotype turned up a few times. V gene TRBV10-2 combines with J gene TRBJ2-5; 8 nucleotides line up with TRBD2. Germline V gene sequence: CDR1 WSHSY, CDR2 SAAADI. This CDR3 has 13 residues. Trimming took 8 bases from V and 3 from J; bases not matched to a gene: 5. CDR3 DNA sequence: TGCGCCAGCTGGCGAGCGGGAGAAGAGACCCAGTACTTC. This sequence encodes CASWRAGEETQYF.

By frequency in the sample, this clonotype is medium-sized (0.01 to 0.1%). The V call is TRBV4-1, the J call TRBJ2-1; TRBD2 matches at 11 bases. J was trimmed by 5 bases and V by 0 bases; bases with no gene match: 9. The CDR3 totals 18 residues. In germline, CDR1 is MGHRA, CDR2 YSYEKL. CDR3 DNA: TGCGCCAGCAGCCAAGATCCCCTCCTAGCGGGAGGTCACAATGAGCAGTTCTTC. Translation gives CASSQDPLLAGGHNEQFF.

The sample holds many counts of this clonotype. The V and J genes are TRBV3-1 and TRBJ2-3; D is unclear. Germline CDR1 reads LGHDT; CDR2 reads YNNKEL (reference sequence). The ends were cut back, 5 bases at V and 8 bases at J, with 8 bases in the middle. The CDR3 has 11 residues. In DNA form, the CDR3 reads TGTGCCAGCAGCGAAACGCGTACGCAGTATTTT. Amino acids: CASSETRTQYF.

This clonotype has at least ten counts. DNA for the CDR3: TGTGCCATCAGTGGGGCTAGCGGGAGATCAAGAGGGTATGAGCAGTTCTTC. As protein: CAISGASGRSRGYEQFF. V gene TRBV10-3 combines with J gene TRBJ2-1, with 10 bases matching TRBD2. The trim removed 4 bases at V and 8 bases at J, leaving 14 bases unmatched. The CDR3 spans 17 residues. Germline V gene data show CDR1 as ENHRY and CDR2 as SYGVKD.

This clonotype has at least ten counts. The rearrangement uses TRBV20-1 and TRBJ2-5; D not resolved. The V gene lost 0 bases and the J gene lost 4 bases, with 12 bases spanning the gap. Germline lookup yields CDR1 DFQATT and CDR2 SNEGSKA (reference sequence). The CDR3 runs to 14 residues. CDR3 sequence reads: CSARDLRERETQYF. For the CDR3, the DNA is TGCAGTGCTAGAGATTTGAGAGAGAGAGAGACCCAGTACTTC.

The chain has TRBV12-3 or TRBV12-4 and TRBJ2-1, with TRBD2 identical over 11 bases. V shed 0 bases, J shed 6 bases, and the junction held 13 bases outside the gene matches. The CDR3 is 19 residues long. The DNA for the CDR3 is TGTGCCAGCAGTTTAGCGCACATAATACTAGCGGGAGTGTTCAATGAGCAGTTCTTC. It codes for CASSLAHIILAGVFNEQFF.